The 5 T cell receptor beta chains in this list originate from one sample, sequenced in a study of blood T cells in healthy people across ages. Primed by a sample-barcoded 5' primer and a J-beta primer mix, a second PCR proceeded for roughly 6 to 12 cycles. In TCRdb, the 5' RACE reads were re-called with MiXCR into one record per CDR3 protein. The data show around 1.5 million distinct CDR3 sequences, 30% to 40% seen once. The material sequenced was blood. These receptor sequences come from a woman aged 25-40 years in good health.

This clonotype was detected many times. The V and J genes are TRBV29-1 and TRBJ1-2; 9 positions agree with TRBD1. Trimming at V came to 3 bases and at J to 3 bases, leaving 14 bases not matched to a gene. The CDR3 contains 17 residues. The germline V gene encodes CDR1 SQVTM and CDR2 ANQGSEA. The CDR3 DNA is TGCAGCGTTGATGTCGGGGGGGACAGGGCTTCCCACTATGGCTACACCTTC. Its translation is CSVDVGGDRASHYGYTF.

This clonotype was seen repeatedly, ten times or more. This rearrangement joins TRBV3-1 to TRBJ2-7; 11 positions agree with TRBD1. Germline CDR1 LGHDT, CDR2 YNNKEL (reference sequence). The CDR3 loop spans 16 amino acids. V was pared by 3 bases and J by 5 bases, with 9 bases of the junction left unmatched. Written as DNA, the CDR3 is TGTGCCAGCAGCCACCGACGGACAGGGGGCGCGGACGAGCAGTACTTC. Protein: CASSHRRTGGADEQYF.

CDR3 in DNA: TGTGCCAGCAGTTGCTCGACGAGGAATGAGCAGTTCTTC. Amino acid sequence: CASSCSTRNEQFF. V is TRBV6-6 and J is TRBJ2-1; no clear D. CDR1 and CDR2 (germline): MNHNY, SVGAGI (reference sequence). The CDR3 loop spans 13 amino acids. Trimming removed 4 bases from V and 7 bases from J, with 11 bases in between.

The V call is TRBV11-3, the J call TRBJ2-3; either TRBD1 or TRBD2 may supply D (5 bases each). Per the germline V gene, CDR1 is SGHNT and CDR2 is YENEEA. Trimming took off 5 bases at V and 1 base at J, with 19 bases between the two ends. The CDR3 length is 17 residues. DNA of the CDR3: TGTGCCAGCAGCCCGGGGACCGCCAATTGGCGCACAGATACGCAGTATTTT. Translating it yields CASSPGTANWRTDTQYF.

The V and J genes are TRBV20-1 and TRBJ2-1; 8 nucleotides agree with TRBD2. V was pared by 6 bases and J by 6 bases, with 10 bases of the junction left unmatched. The CDR3 is 14 residues long. From germline, CDR1 is DFQATT and CDR2 SNEGSKA (reference sequence). The CDR3: CSARWASGLNEQFF. The CDR3, as DNA: TGCAGTGCCAGGTGGGCTAGCGGGCTCAATGAGCAGTTCTTC.